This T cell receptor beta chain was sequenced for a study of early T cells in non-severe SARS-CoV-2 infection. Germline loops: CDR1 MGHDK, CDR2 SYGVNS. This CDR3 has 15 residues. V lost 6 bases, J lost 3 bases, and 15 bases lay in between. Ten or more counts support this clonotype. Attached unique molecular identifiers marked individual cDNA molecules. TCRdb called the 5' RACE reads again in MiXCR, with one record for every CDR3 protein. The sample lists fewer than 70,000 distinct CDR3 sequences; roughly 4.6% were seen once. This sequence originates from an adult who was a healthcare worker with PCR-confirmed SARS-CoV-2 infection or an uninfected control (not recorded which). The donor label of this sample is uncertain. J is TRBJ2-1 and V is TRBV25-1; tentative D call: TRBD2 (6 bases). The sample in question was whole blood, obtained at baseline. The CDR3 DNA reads TGTGCCAGCAGACCGGATGGGGACTTCTACAATGAGCAGTTCTTC. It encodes CASRPDGDFYNEQFF.